The clone carrying this T cell receptor beta chain has a handful of counts. The antigen is undetermined. Assay: immunoSEQ multiplex PCR; the TCRdb copy retains only in-frame clones and omits some. In the table there are nearly 750,000 clones, 72% of which are singletons. The sample belongs to a study of shared clonotypes between healthy human individuals. Background on the study: Three CD4 naive, three CD4 memory, two CD8 naive and one CD8 memory plate were used per donor. Study-wide results and caveats: Inspection by rarefaction showed sorted-subset sequencing to be incomplete despite large depth.

Trimming took 1 base from V and 5 from J, leaving 14 bases between them. The CDR3 length is 15 residues. Germline V gives CDR1 SGHDN, CDR2 FVKESK. What was sequenced was memory CD4+ T cells sorted from blood. Indicated subset: CD45RA-negative fraction. The receptor's source is a woman in her 30s in good health. The gene calls are TRBV14 and TRBJ1-2; no clear D. The CDR3 loop is CASSQVADGYYGYTF. As DNA, the CDR3 is TGTGCCAGCAGCCAAGTCGCCGACGGATATTATGGCTACACCTTC.